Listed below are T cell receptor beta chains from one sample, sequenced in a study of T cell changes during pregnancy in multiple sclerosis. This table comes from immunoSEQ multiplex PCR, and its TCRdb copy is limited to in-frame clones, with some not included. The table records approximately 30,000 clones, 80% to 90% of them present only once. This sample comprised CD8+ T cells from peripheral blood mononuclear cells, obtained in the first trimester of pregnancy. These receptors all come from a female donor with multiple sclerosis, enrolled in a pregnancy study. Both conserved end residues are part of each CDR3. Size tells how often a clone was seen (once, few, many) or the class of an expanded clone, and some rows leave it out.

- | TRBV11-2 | CASSLEGTGYNEQYF
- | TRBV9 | CASSEDSLNTEAFF
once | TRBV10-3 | CAISESGSYEQYF
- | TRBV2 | CASSAGGWGSPLHF
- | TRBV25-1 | CASSEWDRGLYSYEQYF
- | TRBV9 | CASSVDRGGTSATDTQYF
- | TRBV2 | CASSEGLTSGFETDTQYF
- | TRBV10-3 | CAISESIGGDNEQFF
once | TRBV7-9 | CASSLALRDITNNEQFF
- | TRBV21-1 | CASSKEWPFATNEKLFF
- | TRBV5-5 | CASSLVPGGSRTGELFF
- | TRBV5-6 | CASRSGGMAHNEQFF
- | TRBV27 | CASRGVATYEQYF
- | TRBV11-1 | CASNPLADAYNEQFF
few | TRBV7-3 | CASRAAGEGLSGYTF
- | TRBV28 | CASSLNSPLHF
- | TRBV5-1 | CASSLPGEGRYTEAFF
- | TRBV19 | CASSLAGTAFLYGYTF
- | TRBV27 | CASSSTSGLAYEQYF
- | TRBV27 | CASTPSMGQGADTEAFF
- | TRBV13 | CASSSEERGYGYTF
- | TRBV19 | CASSNYDNEQFF
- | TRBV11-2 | CASSFGQANYEQYF
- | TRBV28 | CASSLSISRVEAFF
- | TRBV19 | CASSYSGGADEAFF
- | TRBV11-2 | CASSLVPDQPQHF
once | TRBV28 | CASSVGQTNYGYTF
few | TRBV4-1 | CASSLLNGEHSPLHF
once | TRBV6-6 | CASSPSPGTGDEKLFF
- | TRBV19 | CASSTTGGPYEQYF
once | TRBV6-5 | CASSSVDNEQFF
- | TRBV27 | CASSLRGSVQPQHF
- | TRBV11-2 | CASSSPQGRAEAFF
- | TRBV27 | CASSFSAGGSSYEQYF
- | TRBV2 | CASSETYRGGEQYF
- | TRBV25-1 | CASSEVGEQYF
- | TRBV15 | CATSSQGANEKLFF
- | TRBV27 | CASSPRTGLNTEAFF
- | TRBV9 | CASSERVGPTGELFF
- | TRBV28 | CASSLSGGEYEQYF
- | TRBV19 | CASSIWGLSGENEQFF
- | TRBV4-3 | CASSQDLDRGQEAFF
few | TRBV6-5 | CASSFEGGGYGYTF
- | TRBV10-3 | CAISETGADQPQHF
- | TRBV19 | CASASGRGLFEQYF
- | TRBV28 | CASSFPGSGSPLHF
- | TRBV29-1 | CSVERVPVQGMAGVEFF
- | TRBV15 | CATSSGQSEYYEQYF
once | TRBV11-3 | CASSLGGLAGKETQYF
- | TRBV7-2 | CASSLAGPSYEQYF
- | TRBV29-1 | CSVVSSVRALETQYF
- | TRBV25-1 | CASTGGQGDVNEQFF
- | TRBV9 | CASSVAGGDSYEQYF
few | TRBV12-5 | CASGLTGTESQFF
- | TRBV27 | CASSPDREASPLHF